This is a list of T cell receptor beta chains from one sample in a study of blood T cell repertoires in COVID-19. The data were produced by immunoSEQ multiplex PCR, yet TCRdb's version contains in-frame clones alone and is incomplete. The data show about 90,000 clones, with approximately 90% seen just once and approximately 0.5% held by the top ten. Source material: peripheral blood. Source of these receptors: a man between 60 and 75 years old with acute or convalescent COVID-19. Each CDR3 is given with its conserved first and last residue. A D gene is named only where the DNA matches it firmly. Some rows mark clone size as missing; the rest say once, few, many or name a class of expanded clone.

CDR3 protein: CASSLGLDTGELFF
CDR3 DNA: TGCGCCAGCAGCTTGGGGCTAGACACCGGGGAGCTGTTTTTT
D gene: NA
J gene: TRBJ2-2
clone size: once
V gene: TRBV5-1

CDR3 protein: CASSPGQGTLSGNTIYF
CDR3 DNA: TGCGCCAGCAGCCCCGGACAGGGCACACTCTCTGGAAACACCATATATTTT
D gene: TRBD1
J gene: TRBJ1-3
clone size: NA
V gene: TRBV5-1

CDR3 protein: CASTGTGAAYEQYF
CDR3 DNA: TGTGCCTCCACCGGGACAGGGGCGGCCTACGAGCAGTACTTC
D gene: TRBD1
J gene: TRBJ2-7
clone size: NA
V gene: TRBV30

CDR3 protein: CASSLTGQGFSYNEQFF
CDR3 DNA: TGCGCCAGCAGCTTGACGGGACAGGGGTTCTCCTACAATGAGCAGTTCTTC
D gene: TRBD1
J gene: TRBJ2-1
clone size: NA
V gene: TRBV5-1

CDR3 protein: CAISEGTVGYTF
CDR3 DNA: TGTGCCATCAGTGAGGGGACAGTTGGCTACACCTTC
D gene: TRBD1
J gene: TRBJ1-2
clone size: NA
V gene: TRBV10-3

CDR3 protein: CASSSLDWDRVSEQYF
CDR3 DNA: TGTGCCAGCAGCTCGCTAGACTGGGACAGGGTATCCGAGCAGTACTTC
D gene: TRBD1
J gene: TRBJ2-7
clone size: NA
V gene: TRBV7-9

CDR3 protein: CASSPTGAYGYTF
CDR3 DNA: TGTGCCAGCAGCCCAACAGGGGCCTATGGCTACACCTTC
D gene: TRBD1
J gene: TRBJ1-2
clone size: NA
V gene: TRBV7-3

CDR3 protein: CAGSQVRGSGANVLTF
CDR3 DNA: TGTGCCGGCAGCCAAGTACGGGGGTCTGGGGCCAACGTCCTGACTTTC
D gene: NA
J gene: TRBJ2-6
clone size: NA
V gene: TRBV3-1/TRBV3-2

CDR3 protein: CASGFPGANEKLFF
CDR3 DNA: TGTGCCAGTGGTTTCCCAGGGGCAAATGAAAAACTGTTTTTT
D gene: NA
J gene: TRBJ1-4
clone size: NA
V gene: TRBV19

CDR3 protein: CASSRQGRNEQFF
CDR3 DNA: TGTGCCAGTAGTAGACAGGGAAGGAATGAGCAGTTCTTC
D gene: TRBD1
J gene: TRBJ2-1
clone size: NA
V gene: TRBV19

CDR3 protein: CASSLPGLGRYPGELFF
CDR3 DNA: TGTGCCAGCAGCCTCCCAGGGTTGGGGCGGTATCCCGGGGAGCTGTTTTTT
D gene: NA
J gene: TRBJ2-2
clone size: NA
V gene: TRBV11-2

CDR3 protein: CASSRALNYEQYF
CDR3 DNA: TGTGCCAGCAGCCGGGCGTTAAATTACGAGCAGTACTTC
D gene: NA
J gene: TRBJ2-7
clone size: NA
V gene: TRBV3-1/TRBV3-2

CDR3 protein: CASTSGRIAYNEQFF
CDR3 DNA: TGTGCCAGTACGAGCGGGAGGATCGCCTACAATGAGCAGTTCTTC
D gene: TRBD2
J gene: TRBJ2-1
clone size: NA
V gene: TRBV19

CDR3 protein: CASSLRDDSVYEQYF
CDR3 DNA: TGTGCCAGCAGCCTCCGAGACGACAGTGTCTACGAGCAGTACTTC
D gene: NA
J gene: TRBJ2-7
clone size: NA
V gene: TRBV9

CDR3 protein: CASSLIQGDADTQYF
CDR3 DNA: TGCGCCAGCAGCTTGATTCAGGGGGATGCAGATACGCAGTATTTT
D gene: TRBD1
J gene: TRBJ2-3
clone size: NA
V gene: TRBV5-1

CDR3 protein: CASSGEGRTNYGYTF
CDR3 DNA: TGTGCCAGCTCCGGGGAGGGCCGGACTAACTATGGCTACACCTTC
D gene: NA
J gene: TRBJ1-2
clone size: NA
V gene: TRBV2

CDR3 protein: CASSVARDNRGSSGANVLTF
CDR3 DNA: TGTGCCAGCAGCGTAGCTAGGGATAACAGGGGAAGCTCTGGGGCCAACGTCCTGACTTTC
D gene: TRBD1
J gene: TRBJ2-6
clone size: NA
V gene: TRBV9